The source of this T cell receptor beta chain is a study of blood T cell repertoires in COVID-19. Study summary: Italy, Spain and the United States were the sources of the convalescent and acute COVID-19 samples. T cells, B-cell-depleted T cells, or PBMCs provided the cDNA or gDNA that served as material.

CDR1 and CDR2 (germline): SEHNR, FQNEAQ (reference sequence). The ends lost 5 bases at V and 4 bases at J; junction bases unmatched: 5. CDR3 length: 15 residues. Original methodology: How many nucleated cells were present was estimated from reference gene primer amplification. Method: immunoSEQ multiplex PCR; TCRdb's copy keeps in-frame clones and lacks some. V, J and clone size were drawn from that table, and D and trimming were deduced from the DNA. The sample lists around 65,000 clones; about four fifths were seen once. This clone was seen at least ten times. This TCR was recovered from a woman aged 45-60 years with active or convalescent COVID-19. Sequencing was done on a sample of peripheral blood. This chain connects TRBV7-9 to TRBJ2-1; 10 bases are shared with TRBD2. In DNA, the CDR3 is TGTGCCAGCAGCGGTAGCGGGAGGCAATACAATGAGCAGTTCTTC. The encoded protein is CASSGSGRQYNEQFF.